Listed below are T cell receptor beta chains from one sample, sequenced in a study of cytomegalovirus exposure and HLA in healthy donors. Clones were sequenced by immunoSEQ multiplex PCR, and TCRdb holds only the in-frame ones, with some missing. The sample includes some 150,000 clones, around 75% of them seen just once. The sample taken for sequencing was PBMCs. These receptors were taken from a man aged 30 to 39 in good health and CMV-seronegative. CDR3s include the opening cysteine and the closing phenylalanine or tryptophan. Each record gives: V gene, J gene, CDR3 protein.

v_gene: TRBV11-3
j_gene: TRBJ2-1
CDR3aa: CASSVRGPDNEQFF

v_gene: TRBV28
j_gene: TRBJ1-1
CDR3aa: CASTRDRGVEAFF

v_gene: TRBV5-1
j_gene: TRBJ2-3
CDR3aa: CASSQGPDTQYF

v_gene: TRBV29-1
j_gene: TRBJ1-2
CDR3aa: CSALPQGGSDYGYTF

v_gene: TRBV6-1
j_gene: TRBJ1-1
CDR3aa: CASRTGITGWAEAFF

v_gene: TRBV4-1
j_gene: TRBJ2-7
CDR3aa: CASSTNPSSGAPTSREQYF

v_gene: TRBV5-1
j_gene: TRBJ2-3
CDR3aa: CASSFYSLAGATDTQYF

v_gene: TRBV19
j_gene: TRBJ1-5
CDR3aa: CASSIAGTRPFVWGNQPQHF

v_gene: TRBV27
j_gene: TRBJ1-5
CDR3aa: CASRGGNQPQHF

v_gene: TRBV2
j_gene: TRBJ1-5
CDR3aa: CAGSPPSGQPQHF

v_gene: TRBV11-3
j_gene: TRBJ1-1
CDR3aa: CASSLGQANTEAFF

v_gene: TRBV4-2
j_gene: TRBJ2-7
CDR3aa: CASSQPSGSYEQYF

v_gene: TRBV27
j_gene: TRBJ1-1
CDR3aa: CASSSTGGGTEAFF

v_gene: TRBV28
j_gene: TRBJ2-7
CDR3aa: CASSSNPSGDDEQYF

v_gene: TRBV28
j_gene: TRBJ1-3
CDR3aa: CASSLSGQGSGNTIYF

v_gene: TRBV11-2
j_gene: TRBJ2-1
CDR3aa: CASSLLAGVQNEQFF

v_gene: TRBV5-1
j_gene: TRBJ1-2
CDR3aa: CASSLEDRAQDSYGYTF

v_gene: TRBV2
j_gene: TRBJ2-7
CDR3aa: CASSPPGAAYEQYF

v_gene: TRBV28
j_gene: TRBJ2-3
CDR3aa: CASKQLRKAGGWAQYF

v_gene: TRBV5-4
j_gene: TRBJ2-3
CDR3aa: CASSPPRGRQEGADTQYF

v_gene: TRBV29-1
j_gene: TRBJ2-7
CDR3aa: CSVDRGGYEQYF

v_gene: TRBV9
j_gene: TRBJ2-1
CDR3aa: CASSPRGGSAEQFF

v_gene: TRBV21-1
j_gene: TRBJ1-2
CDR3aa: CASSKARIPHYGYTF

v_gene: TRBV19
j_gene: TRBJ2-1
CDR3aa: CASSIPRLSYNEQFF

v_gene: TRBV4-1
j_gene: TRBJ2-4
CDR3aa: CASSQDAVPLRIAAKNIQYF

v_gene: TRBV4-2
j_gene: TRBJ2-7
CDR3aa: CASSQDGTSGSFEQYF

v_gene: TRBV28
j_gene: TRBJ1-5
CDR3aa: CASRRGGQPQHF

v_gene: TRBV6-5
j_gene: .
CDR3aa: CASSASRIGSYEQYF

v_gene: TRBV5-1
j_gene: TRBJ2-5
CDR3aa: CASSGTTVTGTQYF

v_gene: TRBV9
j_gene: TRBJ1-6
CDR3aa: CASSVWTDYNSPLHF

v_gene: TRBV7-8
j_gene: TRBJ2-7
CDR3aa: CASNSGQGGMNEQYF

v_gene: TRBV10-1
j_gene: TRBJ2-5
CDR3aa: CASSEFAGRGSGETQYF

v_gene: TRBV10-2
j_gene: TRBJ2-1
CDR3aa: CASSERAASELSYNEQFF

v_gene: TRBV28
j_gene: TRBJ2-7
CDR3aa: CASSSPDRVYEQYF

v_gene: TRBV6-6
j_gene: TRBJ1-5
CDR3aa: CASTLQSNQPQHF

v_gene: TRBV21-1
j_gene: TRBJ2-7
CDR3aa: CASSKEGLACTYEQYF

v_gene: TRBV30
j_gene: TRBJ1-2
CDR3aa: CAWSVDQADYGYTF

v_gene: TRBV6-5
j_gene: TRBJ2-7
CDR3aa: CASSLRGYEQYF

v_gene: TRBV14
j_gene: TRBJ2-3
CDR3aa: CASSQVLEADTQYF

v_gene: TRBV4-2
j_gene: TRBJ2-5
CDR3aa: CASSQSPDSSGRAQYF

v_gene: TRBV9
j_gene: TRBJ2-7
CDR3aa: CASSVSGTSYEQYF

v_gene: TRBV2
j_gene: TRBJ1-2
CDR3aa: CAILTGAYGYTF

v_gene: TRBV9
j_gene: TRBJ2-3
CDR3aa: CASSAEWGIGDTQYF

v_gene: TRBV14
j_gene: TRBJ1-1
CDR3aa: CASSPKISTAPNTEAFF

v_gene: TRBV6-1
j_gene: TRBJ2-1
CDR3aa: CASSGVQEPYNEQFF

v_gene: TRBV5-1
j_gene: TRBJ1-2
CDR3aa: CASSLTGDGYGYTF

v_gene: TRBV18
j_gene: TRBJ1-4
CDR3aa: CASSPGLGNEKLFF

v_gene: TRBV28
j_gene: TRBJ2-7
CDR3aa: CASSLTSERPYEQYF

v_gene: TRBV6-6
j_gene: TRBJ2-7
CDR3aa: CASSSGPRESYEQYF

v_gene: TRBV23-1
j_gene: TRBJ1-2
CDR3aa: CASSQDRESGYTF